The rows below give T cell receptor beta chains drawn from one sample of a study of OX40 agonist ivuxolimab in advanced cancers. Method: immunoSEQ multiplex PCR; TCRdb's copy keeps in-frame clones and lacks some. The repertoire includes approximately 90,000 clones, under 95% of them detected once, and around 1.5% sits in the top ten. Sample: CD4+ or CD8+ T cells sorted from blood, taken in a trial of the OX40 agonist ivuxolimab. The receptors here all came from an adult with an advanced solid tumor such as melanoma, head and neck, liver or kidney cancer. CDR3s include the opening cysteine and the closing phenylalanine or tryptophan. D genes are given only for firm matches. Clone sizes are given selectively: once, few, many, or a class where the clone is expanded.

d_call cdr3_length j_call clone_size v_call cdr3_nt cdr3_aa
TRBD1 16 TRBJ2-6 - TRBV5-1 TGCGCCAGCAGCTTGGACAGGGGTACGGGGGCCAACGTCCTGACTTTC CASSLDRGTGANVLTF
- 13 TRBJ1-1 few TRBV30 TGTGCCTGGAAAACAGGGAAGAACACTGAAGCTTTCTTT CAWKTGKNTEAFF
- 14 TRBJ2-6 - TRBV2 TGTGCCAGCAGTGACAGGGATGGGGCCAACGTCCTGACTTTC CASSDRDGANVLTF
TRBD1 14 TRBJ2-2 - TRBV7-9 TGTGCCAGCAGCCCGGGACAGGACACCGGGGAGCTGTTTTTT CASSPGQDTGELFF
TRBD2 13 TRBJ2-3 - TRBV29-1 TGCAGCGTCCTAGCGGGAGTGCCAGATACGCAGTATTTT CSVLAGVPDTQYF
- 16 TRBJ2-6 - TRBV7-2 TGTGCCAGCAGGCCTGGAGGTATGTCTGGGGCCAACGTCCTGACTTTC CASRPGGMSGANVLTF
- 15 TRBJ2-3 - TRBV6-1 TGTGCCAGCAGTGAAGCGCTTGGTCGGACAGATACGCAGTATTTT CASSEALGRTDTQYF
TRBD2 16 TRBJ2-1 - TRBV7-2 TGTGCCAGCAGCTTAGCGGTAGCGGGAGTGGGTAATGAGCAGTTCTTC CASSLAVAGVGNEQFF
TRBD1 15 TRBJ1-1 - TRBV7-9 TGTGCCAGCAGCATTGAGGGGGCTGTAGGTACTGAAGCTTTCTTT CASSIEGAVGTEAFF
- 14 TRBJ1-5 - TRBV6-1 TGTGCCAGCAGTGGAGTGGGGGGCAATCAGCCCCAGCATTTT CASSGVGGNQPQHF
- 11 TRBJ1-6 - TRBV6-6 TGTGCCAGCAGTTATGAATCACCCCTCCACTTT CASSYESPLHF
- 13 TRBJ2-5 once TRBV5-1 TGCGCCAGCAGCTTGGGAGGCGAGGAGACCCAGTACTTC CASSLGGEETQYF
- 14 TRBJ2-3 - TRBV2 TGTGCCAGCAGCGTGGGGACAGCGGGAGATACGCAGTATTTT CASSVGTAGDTQYF
- 15 TRBJ2-1 - TRBV5-8 TGTGCCAGCAGCTTGAGGGGACCTTCCTACAATGAGCAGTTCTTC CASSLRGPSYNEQFF
TRBD1 15 TRBJ2-1 - TRBV27 TGTGCCAGCAGTTCCGACAGGGTTGCGTACAATGAGCAGTTCTTC CASSSDRVAYNEQFF
- 14 TRBJ2-7 - TRBV28 TGTGCCAGCAGTAGGGGGACCCCGGCTAACGGGCAGTACTTC CASSRGTPANGQYF
- 14 TRBJ2-1 - TRBV7-2 TGTGCCAGCAGCGCCGGGACACCGGGAAATGAGCAGTTCTTC CASSAGTPGNEQFF
- 15 TRBJ2-7 - TRBV7-9 TGTGCCAGCAGCTTGATAACGGGAGCCTCCTACGAGCAGTACTTC CASSLITGASYEQYF
TRBD2 14 TRBJ2-1 - TRBV7-3 TGTGCCAGCAGCAAAACCGGGACTAGTCATGAGCAGTTCTTC CASSKTGTSHEQFF
- 14 TRBJ1-5 - TRBV19 TGTGCCAGTAGTATCGCGGCTAGCAATCAGCCCCAGCATTTT CASSIAASNQPQHF
TRBD1 15 TRBJ2-7 - TRBV28 TGTGCCAGCAGTTTTCAGGGACAGGGCGCCTACGAGCAGTACTTC CASSFQGQGAYEQYF
- 13 TRBJ2-7 - TRBV4-1 TGCGCCAGCAGCCAAGTAAGGGGTACCGAGCAGTACTTC CASSQVRGTEQYF
- 14 TRBJ2-1 - TRBV5-4 TGTGCCAGCAGCCTCGCCGGACTTAGGGCTGAGCAGTTCTTC CASSLAGLRAEQFF
TRBD1 16 TRBJ1-4 - TRBV27 TGTGCCAGCAGTTCCGATACAGGGGGCAGGAGGGAAAAACTGTTTTTT CASSSDTGGRREKLFF
- 14 TRBJ1-3 - TRBV6-1 TGTGCCAGCAGTGAGCAGGGTACCGGAAACACCATATATTTT CASSEQGTGNTIYF
- 14 TRBJ2-1 once TRBV5-1 TGCGCCAGCAGCTTGGACTCCTCCTACAATGAGCAGTTCTTC CASSLDSSYNEQFF
- 14 TRBJ1-5 - TRBV19 TGTGCCAGTAGTATTTTAGACACCAATCAGCCCCAGCATTTT CASSILDTNQPQHF
TRBD2 16 TRBJ2-1 - TRBV11-2 TGTGCCAGCAGCTTAAGCGGGAGGGCCGATTACAATGAGCAGTTCTTC CASSLSGRADYNEQFF
TRBD1 12 TRBJ1-1 - TRBV28 TGTGCCAGCAGTTTCGGGACAGGGGAAGCTTTCTTT CASSFGTGEAFF
TRBD1 15 TRBJ2-3 once TRBV5-1 TGCGCCAGCAGCATTGGACAGGGGAGCACAGATACGCAGTATTTT CASSIGQGSTDTQYF
TRBD1 13 TRBJ1-4 - TRBV18 TGTGCCAGCTCCGACAGGGGAGGCGAAAAACTGTTTTTT CASSDRGGEKLFF
- 14 TRBJ1-1 - TRBV27 TGTGCCAGCAGCCAGAACACCCCGAACACTGAAGCTTTCTTT CASSQNTPNTEAFF
- 15 TRBJ2-3 - TRBV27 TGTGCCAGCAGGGCCAGACTACCTAAGACAGATACGCAGTATTTT CASRARLPKTDTQYF